This T cell receptor beta chain comes out of a study of blood T cell repertoires in COVID-19 (dated by TCRdb to 2019 to 2021). At the level of the whole study: The collaborator samples originated in the United States, Italy and Spain and spanned the acute and convalescent phases of COVID-19. The prospective study material was composed of cDNA or gDNA derived from T cells, B-cell-depleted T cells, or PBMCs. The dataset comprised deeply sampled blood TCRbeta repertoires from subjects exposed to, actively infected with, or recovered from COVID-19. The repertoires were made available in a free public database intended to serve as a resource for research on the immune response to SARS-CoV-2. Samples were obtained from the ongoing ImmuneRACE study (first 160 participants) and from over 1,000 subjects provided by 6 global collaborators. The sample metadata nearly always contained a de-identified subject ID, COVID-19 status, age in years and sex. HLA class I and class II types, where available, came from metadata supplied by the sample provider rather than from assay-based typing. Findings and caveats that apply to the study as a whole: Clinical and demographic metadata were provided uncurated, with the amount varying by source and participant.

TCRbeta CDR3 regions were amplified from genomic DNA using the immunoSEQ Assay, a bias-controlled multiplex PCR. Per the authors' processing: The number of nucleated cells in each sample was estimated from the amplification of reference gene primers within the assay. To quantify the absolute abundance of each unique TCRbeta CDR3 rearrangement, sequence reads were collapsed and filtered. For each sample, productive Simpson clonality was calculated as the square root of Simpson's diversity index over productive rearrangements. What TCRdb holds here is the immuneACCESS table cut down to in-frame rearrangements. Part of the clones is not present; checked against another copy, under half of the missing clones reflect an unresolved V gene, and the others are unexplained. The V and J calls and the clone size are those of that table, but D and trimming were determined from the DNA. For this sample the table gives 100,000 to 150,000 clones, of which approximately 85% were detected only once. Under 3.5% of the sample goes to the ten largest clones.

As regards this clone: Its cognate antigen has yet to be identified. No per-base quality is available; no much larger clone lies one base away.

One collaborating source in Seattle enrolled patients while the patients were actively infected and followed the patients over time throughout the course of disease. Whole blood was collected in K2EDTA tubes by collaborating institutions according to the institutions' own protocols. For TCRbeta analysis, collaborator samples were shipped as frozen whole blood, as isolated PBMCs, or as DNA extracted from either sample type. The material sequenced was peripheral blood. The TCR was taken from a woman older than 75 with COVID-19, enrolled during active disease.

The encoded CDR3 is CATKAAGGRAGANVLTF. The DNA sequence is as follows: TGTGCCACCAAGGCGGCGGGAGGGCGAGCTGGGGCCAACGTCCTGACTTTC. The receptor chain draws on TRBV11-2 and TRBJ2-6, with 9 bases in between that match TRBD2. After removal of 10 bases from V and 2 bases from J, the junction retains 12 bases not matched to a gene. Measured from the cysteine to the phenylalanine, the CDR3 is 17 residues long. Solely the CDR3 DNA is kept, with 51 bases framed from the first base. Based on the germline V gene, the CDR1 and CDR2 sequences are SGHAT and FQNNGV.